The clone carrying this T cell receptor beta chain was counted a single time. Sequencing used immunoSEQ multiplex PCR; TCRdb keeps in-frame clones, though not all of them. The sample consists of around 170,000 clones, about 86% of them appearing once. This sample is part of a study of blood T cell repertoires in COVID-19. CDR3 length: 14 amino acids. Germline V lookup: CDR1 SGHTA, CDR2 FQGNSA. The V end was cut by 1 base, the J end by 5 bases, with 11 bases between. The sample taken for sequencing was peripheral blood. The receptor's source is a man in his forties or fifties with active or convalescent COVID-19. The J gene is TRBJ2-5, the V gene TRBV7-2; D uncertain. The CDR3 DNA reads as TGTGCCAGCAGCTTAGGTGGGTCCGGGGAGACCCAGTACTTC. Translation: CASSLGGSGETQYF. Together with reference TRBV7-2 and TRBJ2-5, the CDR3 gives the full variable domain: GAGVSQSPSNKVTEKGKDVELRCDPISGHTALYWYRQSLGQGLEFLIYFQGNSAPDKSGLPSDRFSAERTGGSVSTLTIQRTQQEDSAVYLCASSLGGSGETQYFGPGTRLLVL.